The clone carrying this TCR beta chain showed up just a few times. Each exposed participant met a COVID-19 case in the 2 weeks preceding study entry. This specimen comes from a study of blood T cell repertoires in COVID-19. Study in general: Whether acute or convalescent, the COVID-19 samples came from the United States, Italy and Spain.

As handled by the study authors: Estimated nucleated cell counts came from reference gene primer amplification. The protocol was immunoSEQ multiplex PCR, while the TCRdb copy is restricted to in-frame clones and leaves out a portion. V and J calls and clone size are given by that table; D and trimming were obtained from the DNA. The sample holds hundreds of thousands of clones; around 82% are singletons and the top ten take 3.6%. V shed 0 bases and J shed 1 base, with 10 bases lying between them. This CDR3 is 15 amino acids long. Germline V CDR1 and CDR2: SGDLS, YYNGEE. The rearrangement joins TRBV9 to TRBJ2-5; a possible D gene is TRBD2 (5 bases). The source is a woman aged 35 to 49 who had been exposed to COVID-19. The specimen was PBMCs or T cells enriched from blood (not recorded which). In DNA form, the CDR3 reads TGTGCCAGCAGCGTAGAAGAGCGGCCCCAAGAGACCCAGTACTTC. It codes for CASSVEERPQETQYF.